This T cell receptor beta chain derives from a study of shared clonotypes between healthy human individuals. This CDR3 is 13 amino acids long. CDR1 is SGHVS and CDR2 is FNYEAQ in the germline V gene. V lost 1 base, J lost 8 bases, and 11 bases lay in between. Sequenced by immunoSEQ multiplex PCR; TCRdb stores in-frame clones only, minus some. The data hold roughly 2 million clones, with 90% to 95% observed a single time. A single count supports this clone. This chain links TRBV7-6 with TRBJ1-2; D remains unclear. This clonotype was sampled from a man younger than 35 in good health. Sample: naive CD4+ T cells sorted from blood. Subset of the sample: CD45RA+ positively selected. CDR3 coding DNA: TGTGCCAGCAGCTTAGGGGAGGGCAGCGGCTACACCTTC. This gives the protein CASSLGEGSGYTF.